Listed below are T cell receptor beta chains from one sample, sequenced in a study of CD8+ T cells in alopecia areata. The protocol was immunoSEQ multiplex PCR, while the TCRdb copy is restricted to in-frame clones and leaves out a portion. Among approximately 140,000 clones listed, 82% were seen once. The sample here was CD8+ T cells sorted from blood, taken at week 4, from a patient treated with tofacitinib. These receptors all stem from a human donor with alopecia areata. Each CDR3 is given with its conserved first and last residue. Each record gives: clone size, V gene, J gene, D gene, CDR3 protein, CDR3 DNA. D genes are given only for firm matches. Clone size is given for some rows only: seen once, a few or many times, or a class if the clone is expanded.

NA	TRBV6-6	TRBJ2-5	NA	CALGYGVQETQYF	TGTGCCCTAGGGTACGGGGTCCAAGAGACCCAGTACTTC
NA	TRBV10-3	TRBJ2-7	TRBD1	CAISVTGVHEQYF	TGTGCCATCAGTGTGACAGGGGTACACGAGCAGTACTTC
NA	TRBV7-9	TRBJ2-5	NA	CASSLARANLGPQYF	TGTGCCAGCAGCTTAGCGCGGGCTAACCTAGGGCCCCAGTACTTC
NA	TRBV29-1	TRBJ2-7	NA	CSVEDGVYEQYF	TGCAGCGTTGAAGATGGAGTCTACGAGCAGTACTTC
NA	TRBV30	TRBJ2-4	NA	CAWSDEGLFQYF	TGTGCCTGGAGTGACGAGGGACTCTTTCAGTACTTC
once	TRBV14	TRBJ2-4	NA	CASSSGLAKNIQYF	TGTGCCAGCAGCTCCGGGTTAGCCAAAAACATTCAGTACTTC
NA	TRBV7-2	TRBJ1-1	NA	CASSLLRGGNTEAFF	TGTGCCAGCAGCCTCCTCAGGGGTGGGAACACTGAAGCTTTCTTT
NA	TRBV5-6	TRBJ2-1	TRBD1	CASSDGAGVGTGVYNEQFF	TGTGCCAGCAGCGACGGGGCAGGCGTGGGGACAGGCGTCTACAATGAGCAGTTCTTC
NA	TRBV30	TRBJ1-2	NA	CAWRRGADYTF	TGTGCCTGGAGAAGGGGGGCTGACTACACCTTC
NA	TRBV29-1	TRBJ1-5	TRBD1	CSVGTGSNQPQHF	TGCAGCGTTGGGACAGGTAGCAATCAGCCCCAGCATTTT
NA	TRBV4-3	TRBJ2-5	NA	CASSQFAQETQYF	TGCGCCAGCAGCCAATTTGCGCAAGAGACCCAGTACTTC
NA	TRBV11-2	TRBJ2-3	NA	CASSWVRADTQYF	TGTGCCAGCAGCTGGGTCAGGGCAGATACGCAGTATTTT
NA	TRBV4-2	TRBJ2-2	NA	CASSQEAPTNTGELFF	TGTGCCAGCAGCCAAGAGGCCCCGACGAACACCGGGGAGCTGTTTTTT
NA	TRBV30	TRBJ1-5	NA	CAWSRHSNQPQHF	TGTGCCTGGAGTAGACACAGCAATCAGCCCCAGCATTTT
NA	TRBV9	TRBJ2-2	NA	CASSVEGSHTGELFF	TGTGCCAGCAGCGTAGAGGGGTCGCATACCGGGGAGCTGTTTTTT
NA	TRBV6-5	TRBJ2-5	NA	CASRSGDGETQYF	TGTGCCAGCAGATCGGGCGATGGAGAGACCCAGTACTTC
NA	TRBV29-1	TRBJ2-1	TRBD2	CSVERGLAGEQFF	TGCAGCGTTGAAAGGGGACTAGCGGGAGAGCAGTTCTTC
NA	TRBV4-3	TRBJ2-1	TRBD2	CASSQDPLAGGNNEQFF	TGCGCCAGCAGCCAAGATCCCCTAGCGGGGGGAAACAATGAGCAGTTCTTC
NA	TRBV10-3	TRBJ2-1	TRBD2	CAISAGERTSGVDDEQFF	TGTGCCATCAGTGCCGGGGAACGGACTAGCGGGGTCGATGATGAGCAGTTCTTC
NA	TRBV5-1	TRBJ2-6	TRBD1	CASSPGTGAFSGANVLTF	TGCGCCAGCAGCCCCGGGACAGGGGCCTTCTCTGGGGCCAACGTCCTGACTTTC
NA	TRBV10-3	TRBJ2-5	NA	CATLSDIETQETQYF	TGTGCCACCCTATCTGACATCGAAACTCAAGAGACCCAGTACTTC
few	TRBV5-6	TRBJ2-7	NA	CASSSGHYEQYF	TGTGCCAGCAGTTCGGGACACTACGAGCAGTACTTC
NA	TRBV25-1	TRBJ1-1	TRBD1	CASSEGRGRGSEAFF	TGTGCCAGCAGTGAGGGGAGGGGGCGAGGGTCTGAAGCTTTCTTT
NA	TRBV29-1	TRBJ1-2	TRBD1	CSVNKHRDRGQWGYTF	TGCAGCGTTAATAAGCACCGGGACAGGGGGCAATGGGGCTACACCTTC
NA	TRBV6-4	TRBJ2-6	NA	CATSESAPTGANVLTF	TGTGCCACCTCCGAATCCGCACCCACTGGGGCCAACGTCCTGACTTTC
once	TRBV27	TRBJ1-6	NA	CASSLLLGTLHF	TGTGCCAGCAGTCTCCTTTTAGGGACCCTCCACTTT
once	TRBV5-1	TRBJ2-7	NA	CASSKGPAEAYEQYF	TGCGCCAGCAGCAAGGGACCCGCAGAGGCCTACGAGCAGTACTTC
few	TRBV2	TRBJ1-2	NA	CASSEAPRAYGYTF	TGTGCCAGCAGTGAAGCGCCCAGGGCCTATGGCTACACCTTC
NA	TRBV4-2	TRBJ2-5	NA	CASSLNHGGFQETQYF	TGTGCCAGCAGCCTAAATCACGGGGGCTTCCAAGAGACCCAGTACTTC
NA	TRBV7-2	TRBJ2-7	NA	CASSLTGLSAGHEQYF	TGTGCCAGCAGCTTGACCGGGCTATCGGCTGGCCACGAGCAGTACTTC
NA	TRBV6-5	TRBJ2-3	NA	CASSRPGPDTQYF	TGTGCCAGCAGCCGACCAGGGCCAGATACGCAGTATTTT
NA	TRBV7-8	TRBJ2-7	TRBD1	CASSQGAHYEQYF	TGTGCCAGTTCACAGGGGGCTCACTACGAGCAGTACTTC
NA	TRBV2	TRBJ2-2	NA	CASGGHNTGELFF	TGTGCCAGCGGGGGACATAACACCGGGGAGCTGTTTTTT
NA	TRBV29-1	TRBJ1-1	NA	CSAGFSTEAFF	TGCAGCGCAGGGTTTAGTACTGAAGCTTTCTTT
NA	TRBV4-1	TRBJ1-1	NA	CASSQVGGRGTEAFF	TGCGCCAGCAGCCAAGTCGGAGGGCGGGGCACTGAAGCTTTCTTT
few	TRBV4-1	TRBJ2-7	NA	CASSQVGQALREQYF	TGCGCCAGCAGCCAAGTCGGGCAGGCTCTCCGGGAGCAGTACTTC
NA	TRBV27	TRBJ1-5	NA	CASSFVGGGNQPQHF	TGTGCCAGCAGTTTCGTTGGCGGGGGAAATCAGCCCCAGCATTTT
NA	TRBV13	TRBJ2-7	NA	CASSIQGGRSEQYF	TGTGCCAGCAGCATACAGGGGGGGCGGTCCGAGCAGTACTTC
NA	TRBV9	TRBJ2-5	TRBD1	CASSLTGEQETQYF	TGTGCCAGCAGCTTAACAGGGGAACAAGAGACCCAGTACTTC
NA	TRBV30	TRBJ2-7	NA	CAWRETELSAEQYF	TGTGCCTGGAGGGAGACAGAACTCTCCGCCGAGCAGTACTTC
NA	TRBV27	TRBJ2-6	NA	CASRLVGAGANVPTF	NA
NA	TRBV4-2	TRBJ2-7	NA	CASSQEGGGAAYEQYF	TGTGCCAGCAGCCAAGAAGGAGGCGGGGCAGCCTACGAGCAGTACTTC
NA	TRBV25-1	TRBJ2-5	NA	CASPVDLLGTQYF	TGTGCCAGCCCCGTAGATCTCTTAGGGACCCAGTACTTC
NA	TRBV5-6	TRBJ2-3	NA	CASSLEVETQYF	TGTGCCAGCAGCTTGGAAGTAGAAACGCAGTATTTT
NA	TRBV11-3	TRBJ2-2	NA	CASGSLYGQYTGELFF	TGTGCCAGCGGTTCACTGTATGGACAGTACACCGGGGAGCTGTTTTTT
NA	TRBV19	TRBJ2-2	NA	CASMIEGNTGELFF	TGTGCCAGTATGATAGAGGGGAACACCGGGGAGCTGTTTTTT
NA	TRBV7-3	TRBJ1-1	NA	CASSSGPNTEAFF	TGTGCCAGCAGCTCGGGACCGAACACTGAAGCTTTCTTT
NA	TRBV27	TRBJ1-6	NA	CANPIKSGVGWSPLHF	TGTGCCAATCCAATCAAGTCGGGGGTAGGGTGGTCACCCCTCCACTTT
NA	TRBV11-2	TRBJ2-1	TRBD2	CASSSPAAGRDEQFF	TGTGCCAGCAGCTCCCCCGCGGCAGGGAGGGATGAGCAGTTCTTC
NA	TRBV11-2	TRBJ2-3	TRBD2	CASSLVTSSTDTQYF	TGTGCCAGCAGCTTAGTGACTAGCTCCACAGATACGCAGTATTTT
NA	TRBV5-1	TRBJ2-4	TRBD1	CASSWDRTKNIQYF	TGCGCCAGCAGCTGGGACAGAACCAAAAACATTCAGTACTTC
NA	TRBV14	TRBJ1-2	NA	CASYGPPGYGYTF	TGTGCCAGCTACGGGCCGCCCGGCTATGGCTACACCTTC
NA	TRBV15	TRBJ2-5	TRBD1	CATSPTGGSRETQYF	TGTGCCACCAGCCCGACAGGGGGGAGTAGGGAGACCCAGTACTTC